This is a list of T cell receptor beta chains from one sample in a study of regulatory T cells in long-lasting Graves disease. TCRdb recomputed calls from the multiplex PCR reads with MiXCR, one row per CDR3 protein. The profile shows about 540,000 distinct CDR3 sequences, roughly 14% of them singletons. This same sample was also part of a study on T cells in Graves' hyperthyroidism and ophthalmopathy.

Material: peripheral blood mononuclear cells (PBMCs), obtained at new diagnosis, from a patient treated with antithyroid drugs. The receptors derive from a man aged 25-45 years with Graves disease. The CDR3 runs from the conserved cysteine through the conserved F or W. A D gene is named only where the DNA matches it firmly. A row's size may be missing; if present it is once, few, many or a size class.

CDR3nt,CDR3aa,j_gene,d_gene,abundance,v_gene
TGTGCCAGCAGTCTCCACGAGGGCCAAGAGACCCAGTACTTC,CASSLHEGQETQYF,TRBJ2-5,NA,many,TRBV3-1
TGTGCCAGCAGTTCCCCTCGGGGGAGGGCCGTCCAAGAGACCCAGTACTTC,CASSSPRGRAVQETQYF,TRBJ2-5,TRBD2,many,TRBV12-3/TRBV12-4
TGTGCCAGCAGCCACCCTCCTAGCGGGAGAGGAACAGATACGCAGTATTTT,CASSHPPSGRGTDTQYF,TRBJ2-3,TRBD2,many,TRBV3-1
TGTGCCAGCAGCCATCCTAGGGGGGCCTGGGACGAGCAGTACTTC,CASSHPRGAWDEQYF,TRBJ2-7,NA,NA,TRBV14
TGTGCCAGCAGTCGGACAGGGGGTGATCAGTTCTTC,CASSRTGGDQFF,TRBJ2-1,TRBD1,NA,TRBV12-3/TRBV12-4
TGTGCCAGCAGGGGAGCGGGAGCTGGGCCAGATACGCAGTATTTT,CASRGAGAGPDTQYF,TRBJ2-3,TRBD2,NA,TRBV11-3
TGTGCCAGCTCACCACCGGGACGGGCCACTGAAGCTTTCTTT,CASSPPGRATEAFF,TRBJ1-1,NA,NA,TRBV18
TGTGCCAGCTCACCACCGGGGTCTGTCTATGGCTACACCTTC,CASSPPGSVYGYTF,TRBJ1-2,NA,NA,TRBV18
TGCAGTGCTAGAGCCCAAGATGAGCAGTTCTTC,CSARAQDEQFF,TRBJ2-1,NA,many,TRBV20-1
TGTGCCAGCAGTCCTAGTTACACGTCTGGAAACACCATATATTTT,CASSPSYTSGNTIYF,TRBJ1-3,NA,many,TRBV28
TGTGCCAGCAGCTTATATACGGGTGGAAAAGAGACCCAGTACTTC,CASSLYTGGKETQYF,TRBJ2-5,NA,many,TRBV7-9
TGTGCCAGCAGCCAAGCCACCAGGGCGGGTGGCTACACCTTC,CASSQATRAGGYTF,TRBJ1-2,NA,NA,TRBV14
TGTGCCAGCAGACTACATGACCAAGAGACCCAGTACTTC,CASRLHDQETQYF,TRBJ2-5,NA,many,TRBV12-3/TRBV12-4
TGTGCCAGCAGCTTATTCCGCGGTGGGACTAAGGCAGATACGCAGTATTTT,CASSLFRGGTKADTQYF,TRBJ2-3,TRBD2,many,TRBV11-2
TGTGCCTGCAGGGGTCAGGGTGGCTACACCTTC,CACRGQGGYTF,TRBJ1-2,NA,many,TRBV2
TGTGCCAGCAGTTACGGGGACGGTACCCAGTACTTC,CASSYGDGTQYF,TRBJ2-5,NA,many,TRBV6-5
TGTGCCAGCACCTCTCGGACCCCCGGGCGGTATGAGCAGTTCTTC,CASTSRTPGRYEQFF,TRBJ2-1,NA,many,TRBV12-3/TRBV12-4
TGTGCCAGCAGTTTAGCTCTAAAACTAGCGGCGGAGACCCAGTACTTC,CASSLALKLAAETQYF,TRBJ2-5,TRBD2,many,TRBV12-3/TRBV12-4
TGTGCCAGCAGTTTCTCCGGGAACCCGCTCATCTACGAGCAGTACTTC,CASSFSGNPLIYEQYF,TRBJ2-7,NA,many,TRBV12-3/TRBV12-4
TGCAGTGCCAGGGTAGAGAGCCAGGGTGAAGCTTTCTTT,CSARVESQGEAFF,TRBJ1-1,NA,few,TRBV20-1
TGCGCCAGCAGCTTGGCCGACAGCACAGATACGCGGTATTTT,CASSLADSTDTRYF,TRBJ2-3,NA,NA,TRBV5-1
TGCAGTGCTAGTGAGGAGGGGGAGACCCAGTACTTC,CSASEEGETQYF,TRBJ2-5,NA,many,TRBV20-1
TGCGCCAGCAGCTTGGGCGACAGTTATCAAGAGACCCAGTACTTC,CASSLGDSYQETQYF,TRBJ2-5,NA,many,TRBV5-1
TGTGCCACCAGTGACTCGTGGGACGCGAAAAGCGATACGCAGTATTTT,CATSDSWDAKSDTQYF,TRBJ2-3,NA,many,TRBV24-1
TGTGCCATCAATACCGGGACTAGCGGGAGCAATGAGCAGTTCTTC,CAINTGTSGSNEQFF,TRBJ2-1,TRBD2,many,TRBV10-3